The present entry profiles one TCR beta chain with its context. The sample originates from a study of T cell changes during pregnancy in multiple sclerosis. Profiled with immunoSEQ multiplex PCR; TCRdb holds only in-frame clones, not every one. The data show about 70,000 clones, approximately 94% seen once. The receptor's source is a female donor with multiple sclerosis, enrolled in a pregnancy study. Sequencing was performed on peripheral blood, taken in the third trimester of pregnancy.

This CDR3 is CAVGDYYYGYTF. In DNA, the CDR3 is TGTGCCGTCGGGGACTATTACTATGGCTACACCTTC. This rearrangement joins TRBV6-5 to TRBJ1-2, with D perhaps matching TRBD1 (5 bases). Germline V gene lookup returns CDR1 MNHEY and CDR2 SVGAGI. CDR3 length: 12 amino acids. Trimming removed 11 bases from V and 3 bases from J, with 13 bases in between.